Given below is one T cell receptor (beta chain) in context. The antigen is not known. This could be a read error, since a much larger clone is one nucleotide away. These data belong to a study of spatial heterogeneity in lung cancer. Across the study: Across tumor regions, counts of TCR transcripts showed a strong correlation with a T cell module score derived from matched bulk RNA-seq. TCR and UMI combinations that were unique each appeared, on average, more than ten times in raw reads. General study points: Expanded intratumoral alpha and beta TCR counts tracked tumor mutation counts.

Noted time point: sample taken at primary tumor resection. Sequencing of whole RNA from tumor, nontumor lung or frozen PBMC involved no sorting. One entry per CDR3 protein, called by TCRdb with MiXCR from the 5' RACE reads. Seen here are over 10,000 distinct CDR3 sequences, around 3.8% observed once, and the top ten hold approximately 8.5%. CDR3 length: 13 amino acids. The sequenced sample was lung tumor tissue, obtained at surgery. The V and J genes are TRBV12-3 or TRBV12-4 and TRBJ2-3; D is undetermined. The source is a male donor with early-stage non-small cell lung cancer. As DNA, the CDR3 is TGTGCCAGCATTTTAGCTAGTATAAATACGCAGTATTTT. Translation: CASILASINTQYF.